A selection of T cell receptor beta chains follows, all from one sample in a study of shared clonotypes between healthy human individuals. Repertoires were generated with immunoSEQ multiplex PCR, while TCRdb's copy carries only in-frame clones and drops some. The sample lists millions of clones; about 95% were seen once. The sample comprised naive CD4+ T cells sorted from blood. The origin of the receptors is a man in his late teens or twenties in good health. Each CDR3 is given without its conserved first and last residue. Each record gives: J gene, D gene, V gene, CDR3 protein. A D gene is named only where the DNA matches it firmly.

j_gene: TRBJ2-5; d_gene: -; v_gene: TRBV4-1; CDR3aa: ASSRTGTQETQY
j_gene: TRBJ2-3; d_gene: -; v_gene: TRBV13; CDR3aa: ASSLEGTPTDTQY
j_gene: TRBJ2-2; d_gene: -; v_gene: TRBV28; CDR3aa: ASSSYRPGSSTGELF
j_gene: TRBJ2-5; d_gene: -; v_gene: TRBV5-4; CDR3aa: ASNTWGQGETQY
j_gene: TRBJ1-5; d_gene: TRBD1; v_gene: TRBV18; CDR3aa: ASSPGQGGNQPQH
j_gene: TRBJ2-5; d_gene: TRBD2; v_gene: TRBV5-1; CDR3aa: ASSLAGAEQETQY
j_gene: TRBJ2-1; d_gene: -; v_gene: TRBV11-2; CDR3aa: ASSSREVRNEQF
j_gene: TRBJ1-1; d_gene: -; v_gene: TRBV4-3; CDR3aa: ASSLTGGSEAF
j_gene: TRBJ2-1; d_gene: -; v_gene: TRBV7-6; CDR3aa: ASSLGGWINEQF
j_gene: TRBJ1-2; d_gene: TRBD1; v_gene: TRBV7-9; CDR3aa: ASSLADRSLYGYT
j_gene: TRBJ1-2; d_gene: TRBD1; v_gene: TRBV23-1; CDR3aa: ASSQSTGANYGYT
j_gene: TRBJ2-3; d_gene: -; v_gene: TRBV11-2; CDR3aa: ASSPPSRGGPDTQY
j_gene: TRBJ2-5; d_gene: -; v_gene: TRBV30; CDR3aa: AWTAGLGGETQY
j_gene: TRBJ2-7; d_gene: -; v_gene: TRBV2; CDR3aa: ASLTGTTSYEQY
j_gene: TRBJ1-4; d_gene: -; v_gene: TRBV5-1; CDR3aa: ASSPAPGIATNEKLF
j_gene: TRBJ1-1; d_gene: -; v_gene: TRBV20-1; CDR3aa: SASGVREAF
j_gene: TRBJ2-7; d_gene: -; v_gene: TRBV25-1; CDR3aa: ASSDTGADSTYEQY
j_gene: TRBJ1-1; d_gene: -; v_gene: TRBV7-9; CDR3aa: ASSLGYTANTEAF
j_gene: TRBJ2-7; d_gene: TRBD2; v_gene: TRBV5-6; CDR3aa: ASSLGDYYEQY
j_gene: TRBJ1-1; d_gene: -; v_gene: TRBV6-5; CDR3aa: ASLRGSDTEAF
j_gene: TRBJ1-2; d_gene: -; v_gene: TRBV18; CDR3aa: ASSPDWGRDYGYT
j_gene: TRBJ2-5; d_gene: -; v_gene: TRBV15; CDR3aa: ATSAHPYQGTQY
j_gene: TRBJ2-5; d_gene: TRBD2; v_gene: TRBV6-1; CDR3aa: ASSEAGGGLETQY
j_gene: TRBJ2-7; d_gene: -; v_gene: TRBV9; CDR3aa: ASSVEMGPYEQY
j_gene: TRBJ1-6; d_gene: -; v_gene: TRBV6-1; CDR3aa: ASTGDLYNSPLH
j_gene: TRBJ2-7; d_gene: TRBD2; v_gene: TRBV6-1; CDR3aa: ASSQSGGDTYEQY
j_gene: TRBJ2-6; d_gene: -; v_gene: TRBV15; CDR3aa: ATSRDRRTSGANVLT
j_gene: TRBJ2-7; d_gene: -; v_gene: TRBV27; CDR3aa: ASSLIYRTSRAYEQY